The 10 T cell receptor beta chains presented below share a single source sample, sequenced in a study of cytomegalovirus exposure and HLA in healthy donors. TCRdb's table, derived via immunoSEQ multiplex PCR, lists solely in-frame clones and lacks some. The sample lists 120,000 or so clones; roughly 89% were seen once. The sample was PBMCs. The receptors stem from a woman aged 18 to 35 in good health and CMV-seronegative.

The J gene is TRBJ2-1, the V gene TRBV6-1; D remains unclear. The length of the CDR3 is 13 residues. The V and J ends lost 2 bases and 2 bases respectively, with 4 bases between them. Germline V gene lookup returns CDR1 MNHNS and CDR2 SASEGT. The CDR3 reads CASSEPAYNEQFF. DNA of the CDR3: TGTGCCAGCAGTGAACCGGCCTACAATGAGCAGTTCTTC.

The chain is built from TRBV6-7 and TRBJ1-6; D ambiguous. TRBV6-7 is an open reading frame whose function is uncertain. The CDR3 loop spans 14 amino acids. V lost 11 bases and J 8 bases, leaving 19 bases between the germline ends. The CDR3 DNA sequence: TGTGCCGCTAGAAATTCGAACGGGTATTCACCCCTCCACTTT. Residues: CAARNSNGYSPLHF.

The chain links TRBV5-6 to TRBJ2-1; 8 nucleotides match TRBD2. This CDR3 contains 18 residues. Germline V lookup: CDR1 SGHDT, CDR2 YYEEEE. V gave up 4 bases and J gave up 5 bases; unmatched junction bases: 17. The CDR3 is CASSPSWMTSALHNEQFF. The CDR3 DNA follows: TGTGCCAGCAGCCCCTCTTGGATGACTAGCGCTCTACACAATGAGCAGTTCTTC.

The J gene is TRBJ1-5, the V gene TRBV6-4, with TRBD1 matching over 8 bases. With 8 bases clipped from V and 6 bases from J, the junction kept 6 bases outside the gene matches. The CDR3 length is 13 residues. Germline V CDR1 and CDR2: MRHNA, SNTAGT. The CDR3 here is CASSDRAGQPQHF. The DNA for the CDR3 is TGTGCCAGCTCGGACAGGGCGGGTCAGCCCCAGCATTTT.

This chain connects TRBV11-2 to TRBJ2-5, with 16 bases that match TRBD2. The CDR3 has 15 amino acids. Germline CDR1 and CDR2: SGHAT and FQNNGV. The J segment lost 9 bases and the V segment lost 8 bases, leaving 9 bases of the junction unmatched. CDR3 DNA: TGTGCCAGCGGGGGACTAGCGGGAGGGGCCGAGGCCCAGTACTTC. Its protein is CASGGLAGGAEAQYF.

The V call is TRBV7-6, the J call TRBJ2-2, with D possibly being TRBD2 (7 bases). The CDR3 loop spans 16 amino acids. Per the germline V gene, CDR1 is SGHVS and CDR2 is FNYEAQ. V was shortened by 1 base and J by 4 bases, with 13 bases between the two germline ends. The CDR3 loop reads CASSLEGGTRTGELFF. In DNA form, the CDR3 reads TGTGCCAGCAGCTTAGAGGGGGGGACCCGCACCGGGGAGCTGTTTTTT.

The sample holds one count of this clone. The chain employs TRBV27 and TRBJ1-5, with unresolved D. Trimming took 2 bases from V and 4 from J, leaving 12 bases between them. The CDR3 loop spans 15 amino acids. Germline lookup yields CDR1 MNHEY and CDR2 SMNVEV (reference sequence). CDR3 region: CASSLMAGLNQPQHF. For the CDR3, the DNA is TGTGCCAGCAGTTTAATGGCAGGTTTAAATCAGCCCCAGCATTTT.

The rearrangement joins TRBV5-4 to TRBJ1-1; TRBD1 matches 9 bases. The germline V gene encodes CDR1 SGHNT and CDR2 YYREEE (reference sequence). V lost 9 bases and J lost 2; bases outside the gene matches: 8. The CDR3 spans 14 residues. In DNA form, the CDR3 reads TGTGCCACCGACAGGGGGGGACACAACACTGAAGCTTTCTTT. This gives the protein CATDRGGHNTEAFF.

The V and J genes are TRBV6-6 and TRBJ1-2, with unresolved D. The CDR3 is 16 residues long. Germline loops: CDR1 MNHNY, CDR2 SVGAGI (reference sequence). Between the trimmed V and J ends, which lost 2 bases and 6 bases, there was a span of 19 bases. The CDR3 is CASSYPVMQTSDGYTF. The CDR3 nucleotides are TGTGCCAGCAGTTACCCGGTTATGCAAACTTCTGATGGCTACACCTTC.

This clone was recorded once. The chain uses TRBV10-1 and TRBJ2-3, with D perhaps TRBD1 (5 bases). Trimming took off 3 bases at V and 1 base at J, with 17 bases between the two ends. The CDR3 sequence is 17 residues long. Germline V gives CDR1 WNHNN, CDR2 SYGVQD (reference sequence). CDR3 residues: CASSDPPSRGRTDTQYF. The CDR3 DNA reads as TGCGCCAGCAGTGATCCCCCGTCTAGGGGCCGCACAGATACGCAGTATTTT.